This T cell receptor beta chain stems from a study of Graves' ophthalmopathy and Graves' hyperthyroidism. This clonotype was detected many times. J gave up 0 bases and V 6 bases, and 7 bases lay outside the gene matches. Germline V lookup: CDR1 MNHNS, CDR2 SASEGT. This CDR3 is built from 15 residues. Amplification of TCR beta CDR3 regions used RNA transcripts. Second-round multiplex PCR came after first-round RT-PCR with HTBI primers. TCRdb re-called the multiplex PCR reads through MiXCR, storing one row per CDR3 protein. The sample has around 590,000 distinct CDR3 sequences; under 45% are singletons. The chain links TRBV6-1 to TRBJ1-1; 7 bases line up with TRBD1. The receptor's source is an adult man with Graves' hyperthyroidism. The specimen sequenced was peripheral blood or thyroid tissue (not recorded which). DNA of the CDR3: TGTGCCAGCAGGATCGACAGGGCGCTGAACACTGAAGCTTTCTTT. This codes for CASRIDRALNTEAFF.